This T cell receptor beta chain was captured by sequencing in a study of vaccination and CD4 T cells after COVID-19. Whole-study context: Convalescent patients gave post-COVID blood a median about 95 days post-diagnosis, range 35 to 161. The peptides that stimulated the cells were overlapping spike peptides from SARS-CoV-2, HCoV-NL63, HCoV-OC43 and HCoV-229E.

The Oncomine TCR Beta short-read assay was applied to DNA of cultured CD4+ T cells. DNA came from CD4+ T cells after culture. A single record per CDR3 protein comes from TCRdb applying MiXCR to the PCR reads. The sample has 15,000 or so distinct CDR3 sequences, 45% seen once; the top ten hold around 18%. Germline lookup yields CDR1 ENHRY and CDR2 SYGVKD. The junction had 6 bases not matched to a gene; V was cut back by 4 bases and J by 2 bases. The CDR3 runs to 15 residues. As for this clonotype: The antigen is unknown.

The treatment denotes: roughly 11-day PBMC culture with coronavirus spike peptide pools or control peptides (ViraFEST assay). Peptide pool stimulation in ViraFEST expanded antigen-specific T cells, whose TCRs were then sequenced. The chain carries TRBV10-3 and TRBJ2-3, with 7 bases aligning to TRBD2. The specimen was CD4+ T cells from blood, cultured in vitro, collected before SARS-CoV-2 vaccination. This sequence originates from a human donor who received a COVID-19 vaccine. The CDR3 reads CAISGVGGYTDTQYF. The CDR3 coding sequence is TGTGCCATCAGTGGAGTGGGGGGGTACACAGATACGCAGTATTTT.